The present entry profiles one TCR beta chain with its context. Its antigen remains unidentified. The sample is drawn from a study of graft-versus-host responses after intestinal transplantation. The wider study: Induction using anti-thymocyte globulin, followed by tacrolimus and steroids for approximately 3 years, was given to all recipients. The study, taken as a whole, reports: High graft-versus-host to host-versus-graft T cell clonal ratios marked allografts of patients with graft-donor macrochimerism. There were GvH clones found in recipient marrow, and some of them appeared first in ileum or blood. Among circulating GvH clones, peak levels were associated with early post-transplant declines in HvG clones.

The table came from immunoSEQ multiplex PCR; TCRdb's copy has only in-frame clones and leaves some out. The sample contains roughly 130,000 clones, 80% to 95% of which appear only once. The CDR3 covers 15 residues. Germline assignment: CDR1 MGHRA and CDR2 YSYEKL. Trimming left V 4 bases short and J 0 bases short, with 10 bases between. The V gene is TRBV4-1, the J gene TRBJ2-1; D uncertain. The clonotype comes from a human donor who received an intestinal transplant. Source: unstimulated CD4+ T cells sorted from spleen or lymph node cells, taken before intestinal transplant. CDR3 DNA: TGCGCCAGCAGCCCCCACCAGAGCTCCTACAATGAGCAGTTCTTC. Its protein product is CASSPHQSSYNEQFF.